The 6 T cell receptor beta chains in this list originate from one sample, sequenced in a study of shared clonotypes between healthy human individuals. Measured with immunoSEQ multiplex PCR; TCRdb has only the in-frame clones, and not every one. Among 2 million to 2.5 million clones listed, about 94% were seen once. The specimen sequenced was naive CD4+ T cells sorted from blood. As for subset: CD45RA+ positively selected. The receptors here all came from a man aged 18 to 30 in good health.

The chain employs TRBV7-3 and TRBJ1-4; no clear D gene. Between the trimmed V and J ends, which lost 2 bases and 4 bases, there was a span of 5 bases. The germline gives CDR1 SGHTA, CDR2 FQGTGA. The CDR3 runs 13 residues. CDR3 sequence (DNA): TGTGCCAGCAGCTTAGGGGTTAATGAAAAACTGTTTTTT. The encoded protein is CASSLGVNEKLFF. The complete variable domain, with remaining parts taken from reference TRBV7-3 and TRBJ1-4, reads GAGVSQTPSNKVTEKGKYVELRCDPISGHTALYWYRQSLGQGPEFLIYFQGTGAADDSGLPNDRFFAVRPEGSVSTLKIQRTERGDSAVYLCASSLGVNEKLFFGSGTQLSVL.

With respect to this clone: Its ends do not fully match the called genes, so a read error is possible. The chain is built from TRBV2 and TRBJ2-3, with a weak D call TRBD2 (6 bases). Germline V gene sequence: CDR1 SNHLY, CDR2 FYNNEI. The CDR3 consists of 12 residues. CDR3 in DNA: TGTGCCAGCAGCGCCGGACCGTGGTCGGGGGATTTT. Translation gives CASSAGPWSGDF.

The chain has TRBV6-1 and TRBJ1-3; possibly TRBD1 for D (5 bases). Trimming took off 4 bases at V and 4 bases at J, with 14 bases between the two ends. The CDR3 runs to 15 residues. The germline gives CDR1 MNHNS, CDR2 SASEGT. The CDR3: CASSVPGLGGNTIYF. DNA for the CDR3: TGTGCCAGCAGTGTGCCAGGGCTGGGGGGAAACACCATATATTTT.

This clone has a single count. The chain links TRBV5-4 to TRBJ2-7; 8 positions match TRBD1. CDR1 and CDR2 from the germline V gene are SGHNT and YYREEE (reference sequence). The CDR3 has 12 amino acids. Trimming took 4 bases from V and 7 from J; bases not matched to a gene: 4. The DNA for the CDR3 is TGTGCCAGCAGCATTACAGGGGGGGAGCAGTACTTC. This codes for CASSITGGEQYF.

V and J are TRBV5-4 and TRBJ2-1; TRBD2 matches at 11 bases. The length of the CDR3 is 16 residues. CDR1 is SGHNT, CDR2 YYREEE, per germline (reference sequence). The V segment lost 2 bases and the J segment 9 bases; nucleotides outside the gene matches: 10. Written as DNA, the CDR3 is TGTGCCAGCAGCTTAATAGCGGGAGGGAATACTGGTGAGCAGTTCTTC. This translates into CASSLIAGGNTGEQFF.

Only one count was recorded for this clone. CDR3 sequence (DNA): TGTGCCAGCAGCTCACCGGGACTAGCCACGACCGGGGAGCTGTTTTTT. Protein: CASSSPGLATTGELFF. This chain links TRBV7-9 with TRBJ2-2, with 9 bases lining up with TRBD2. Germline trimming cut 4 bases from V and 5 bases from J; bases unmatched to any gene: 8. CDR1 and CDR2 (germline): SEHNR, FQNEAQ (reference sequence). This CDR3 comprises 16 residues. The whole variable domain, remainder taken from reference TRBV7-9 and TRBJ2-2, is DTGVSQNPRHKITKRGQNVTFRCDPISEHNRLYWYRQTLGQGPEFLTYFQNEAQLEKSRLLSDRFSAERPKGSFSTLEIQRTEQGDSAMYLCASSSPGLATTGELFFGEGSRLTVL.